This entry lists 4 T cell receptor beta chains sequenced from one sample in a study of cytomegalovirus exposure and HLA in healthy donors listed by TCRdb under 2017. Library method: the immunoSEQ multiplex PCR assay. For the multiplex PCR, a mixture combining 60 forward primers for TCR Vbeta segments and 13 reverse primers for TCR Jbeta segments was used. Imported from immuneACCESS, the table was reduced by TCRdb to in-frame sequences with V and J called. These copies leave out some clones; in studies compared against another copy, an unresolved V gene accounts for under half, and the cause of the remainder is not known. The sample yields over 150,000 clones; 70% to 80% were counted once. The ten biggest clones cover around 1.3% of the sample. Sequencing was done on a sample of PBMCs. The receptors stem from a woman between 45 and 60 years old in good health and CMV-seronegative.

This rearrangement joins TRBV29-1 to TRBJ2-7; 11 bases fit TRBD1. Germline CDR1 is SQVTM and CDR2 is ANQGSEA. This CDR3 spans 14 amino acids. Losses at the gene ends were 1 base for V and 2 bases for J; bases not matched to a gene: 1. The CDR3 reads CSVEGDRGAYEQYF. CDR3 bases: TGCAGCGTTGAAGGGGACAGGGGGGCCTACGAGCAGTACTTC.

CDR3 loop: CAWSFSGKGAQYF. The DNA of the CDR3 is TGTGCCTGGAGTTTTAGCGGGAAGGGAGCGCAGTACTTC. The V gene is TRBV30, the J gene TRBJ2-7; TRBD2 agrees at 8 bases. This CDR3 contains 13 residues. V lost 2 bases to trimming and J lost 9 bases; unmatched junction nucleotides: 9. CDR1 and CDR2 from the germline V gene are GTSNPN and SVGIG (reference sequence).

The CDR3 region is CASSPAGTSGRGTEQYF. The CDR3 nucleotides are TGTGCCAGCAGCCCGGCCGGGACTAGCGGGAGAGGAACCGAGCAGTACTTC. This chain uses TRBV7-3 with TRBJ2-7, with 14 bases that match TRBD2. There are 17 residues in the CDR3. CDR1 is SGHTA, CDR2 FQGTGA, per germline. The junction had 12 bases not matched to a gene; V was cut back by 5 bases and J by 6 bases.

In this sample, this clone turned up a few times. J is TRBJ1-2 and V is TRBV30; 10 bases are shared with TRBD1. The CDR3 loop spans 14 amino acids. The germline V gene encodes CDR1 GTSNPN and CDR2 SVGIG (reference sequence). The junction had 8 bases not matched to a gene; V was cut back by 5 bases and J by 5 bases. DNA for the CDR3: TGTGCCTGGCTCCGGGACAGGGGTCTTTATGGCTACACCTTC. Translated, it gives CAWLRDRGLYGYTF.